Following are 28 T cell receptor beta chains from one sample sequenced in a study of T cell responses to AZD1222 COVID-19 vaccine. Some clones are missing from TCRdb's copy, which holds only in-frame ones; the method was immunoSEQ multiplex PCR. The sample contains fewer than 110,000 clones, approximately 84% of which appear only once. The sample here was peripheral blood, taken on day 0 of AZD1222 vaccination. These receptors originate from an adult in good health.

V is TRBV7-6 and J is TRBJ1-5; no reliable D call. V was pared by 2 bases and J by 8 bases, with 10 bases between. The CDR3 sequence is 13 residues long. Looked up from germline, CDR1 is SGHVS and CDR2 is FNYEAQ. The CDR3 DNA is TGTGCCAGCAGCTTAACCAGGAGGGAGCCCCAGCATTTT. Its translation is CASSLTRREPQHF.

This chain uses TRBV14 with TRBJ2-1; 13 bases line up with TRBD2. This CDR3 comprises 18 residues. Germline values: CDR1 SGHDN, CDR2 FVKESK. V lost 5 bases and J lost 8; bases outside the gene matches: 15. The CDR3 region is CASSFALAGGRRGHEQFF. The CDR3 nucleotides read TGTGCCAGCAGCTTTGCACTAGCGGGAGGGCGAAGGGGCCATGAGCAGTTCTTC.

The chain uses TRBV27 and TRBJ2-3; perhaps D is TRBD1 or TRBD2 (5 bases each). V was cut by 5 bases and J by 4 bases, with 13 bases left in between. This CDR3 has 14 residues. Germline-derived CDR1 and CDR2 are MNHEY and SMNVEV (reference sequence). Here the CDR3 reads CASSRDGGADTQYF. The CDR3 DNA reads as TGTGCCAGCAGTCGAGATGGGGGAGCAGATACGCAGTATTTT.

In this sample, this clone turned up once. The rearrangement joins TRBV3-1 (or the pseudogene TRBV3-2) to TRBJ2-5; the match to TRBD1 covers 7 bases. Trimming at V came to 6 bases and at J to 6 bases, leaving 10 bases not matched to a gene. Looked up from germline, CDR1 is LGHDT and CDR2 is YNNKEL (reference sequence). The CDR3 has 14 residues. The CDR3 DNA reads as TGTGCCAGCAGTCCTAGACAGGGTTCGCAGACCCAGTACTTC. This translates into CASSPRQGSQTQYF.

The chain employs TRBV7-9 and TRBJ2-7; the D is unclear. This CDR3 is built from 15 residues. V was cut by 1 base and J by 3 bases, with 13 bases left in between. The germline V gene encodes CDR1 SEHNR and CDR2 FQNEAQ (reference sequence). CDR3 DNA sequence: TGTGCCAGCAGCTTAGACTTGGACGGAGACTACGAGCAGTACTTC. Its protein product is CASSLDLDGDYEQYF.

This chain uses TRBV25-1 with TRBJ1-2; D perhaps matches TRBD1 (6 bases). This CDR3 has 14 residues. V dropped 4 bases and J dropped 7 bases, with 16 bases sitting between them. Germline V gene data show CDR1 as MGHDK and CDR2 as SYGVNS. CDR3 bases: TGTGCCAGCAGTGGTCCCGGGGGGCTTCCTGGCTACACCTTC. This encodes CASSGPGGLPGYTF.

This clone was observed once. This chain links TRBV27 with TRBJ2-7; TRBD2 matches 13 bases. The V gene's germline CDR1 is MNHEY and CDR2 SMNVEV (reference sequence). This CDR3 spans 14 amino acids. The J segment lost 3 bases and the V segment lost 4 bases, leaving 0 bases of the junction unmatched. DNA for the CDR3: TGTGCCAGCAGTTGGACTAGCGGGAGCTACGAGCAGTACTTC. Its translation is CASSWTSGSYEQYF.

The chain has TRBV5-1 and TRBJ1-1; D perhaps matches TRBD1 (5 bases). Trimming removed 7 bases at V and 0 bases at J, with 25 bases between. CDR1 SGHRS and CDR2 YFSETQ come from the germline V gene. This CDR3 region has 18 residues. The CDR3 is CASCTDGDSFELNTEAFF. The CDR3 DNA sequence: TGCGCCAGCTGTACCGACGGGGACTCTTTCGAATTGAACACTGAAGCTTTCTTT.

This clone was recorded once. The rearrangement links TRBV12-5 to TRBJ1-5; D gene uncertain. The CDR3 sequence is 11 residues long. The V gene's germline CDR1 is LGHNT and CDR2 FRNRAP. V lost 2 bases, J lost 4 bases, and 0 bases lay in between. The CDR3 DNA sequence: TGTGCTAGTGGTTTGAATCAGCCCCAGCATTTT. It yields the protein CASGLNQPQHF.

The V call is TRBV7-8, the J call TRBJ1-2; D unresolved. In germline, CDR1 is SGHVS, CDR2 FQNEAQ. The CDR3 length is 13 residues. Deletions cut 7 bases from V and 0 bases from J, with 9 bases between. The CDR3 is CASTPVTNYGYTF. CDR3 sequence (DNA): TGTGCCAGCACCCCGGTAACTAACTATGGCTACACCTTC.

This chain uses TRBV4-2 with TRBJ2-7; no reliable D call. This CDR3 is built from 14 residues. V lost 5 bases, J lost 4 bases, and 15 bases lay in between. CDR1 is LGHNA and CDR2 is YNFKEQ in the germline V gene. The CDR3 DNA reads TGTGCCAGCAGCGCTAGGGATGGGGTGTACGAGCAGTACTTC. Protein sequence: CASSARDGVYEQYF.

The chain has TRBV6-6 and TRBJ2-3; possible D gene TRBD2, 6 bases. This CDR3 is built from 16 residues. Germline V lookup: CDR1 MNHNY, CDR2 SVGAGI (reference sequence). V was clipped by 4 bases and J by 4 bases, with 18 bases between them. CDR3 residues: CASSFGLSIGPDTQYF. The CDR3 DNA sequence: TGTGCCAGCAGTTTCGGACTAAGCATCGGTCCAGATACGCAGTATTTT.

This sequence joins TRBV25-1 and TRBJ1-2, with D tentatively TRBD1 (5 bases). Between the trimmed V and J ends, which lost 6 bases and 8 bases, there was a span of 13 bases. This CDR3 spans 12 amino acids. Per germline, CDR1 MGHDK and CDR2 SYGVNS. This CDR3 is CASRWMGRGYTF. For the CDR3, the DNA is TGTGCCAGCAGATGGATGGGACGGGGCTACACCTTC.

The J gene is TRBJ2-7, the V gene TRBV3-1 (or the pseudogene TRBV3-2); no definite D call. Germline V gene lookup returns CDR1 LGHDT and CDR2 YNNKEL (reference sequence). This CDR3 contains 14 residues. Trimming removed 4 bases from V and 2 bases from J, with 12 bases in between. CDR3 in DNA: TGTGCCAGCAGCCTGTACAGTACTCCCTACGAGCAGTACTTC. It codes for CASSLYSTPYEQYF.

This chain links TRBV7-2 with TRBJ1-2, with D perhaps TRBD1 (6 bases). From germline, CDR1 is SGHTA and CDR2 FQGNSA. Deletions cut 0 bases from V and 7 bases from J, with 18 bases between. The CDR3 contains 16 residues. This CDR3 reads CASSLAGGVLTAGYTF. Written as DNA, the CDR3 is TGTGCCAGCAGCTTAGCTGGGGGCGTGTTAACCGCTGGCTACACCTTC.

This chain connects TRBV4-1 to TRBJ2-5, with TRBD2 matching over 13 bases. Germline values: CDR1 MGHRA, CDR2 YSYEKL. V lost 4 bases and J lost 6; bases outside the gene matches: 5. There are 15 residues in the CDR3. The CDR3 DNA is TGCGCCAGCAGCCTGGGACTAGCGGGAACGAAGACCCAGTACTTC. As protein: CASSLGLAGTKTQYF.

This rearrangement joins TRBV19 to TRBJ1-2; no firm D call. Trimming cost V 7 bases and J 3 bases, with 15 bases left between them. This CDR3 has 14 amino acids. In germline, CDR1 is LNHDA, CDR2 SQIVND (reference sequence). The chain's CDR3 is CASKYGRQDYGYTF. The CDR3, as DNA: TGTGCCAGTAAATACGGGAGACAAGACTATGGCTACACCTTC. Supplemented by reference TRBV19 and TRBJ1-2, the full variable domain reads DGGITQSPKYLFRKEGQNVTLSCEQNLNHDAMYWYRQDPGQGLRLIYYSQIVNDFQKGDIAEGYSVSREKKESFPLTVTSAQKNPTAFYLCASKYGRQDYGYTFGSGTRLTVV.

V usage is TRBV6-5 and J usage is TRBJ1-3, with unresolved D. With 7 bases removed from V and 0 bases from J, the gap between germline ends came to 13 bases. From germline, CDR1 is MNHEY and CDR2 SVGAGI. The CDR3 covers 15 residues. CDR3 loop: CASNRPASSGNTIYF. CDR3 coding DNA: TGTGCCAGCAACCGCCCGGCGAGCTCTGGAAACACCATATATTTT.

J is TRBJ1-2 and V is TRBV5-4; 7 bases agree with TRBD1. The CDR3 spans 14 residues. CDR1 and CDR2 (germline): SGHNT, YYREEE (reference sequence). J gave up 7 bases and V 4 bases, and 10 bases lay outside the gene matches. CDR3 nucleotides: TGTGCCAGCAGCCGGTTTGGACAGGCCTTTGGCTACACCTTC. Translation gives CASSRFGQAFGYTF.

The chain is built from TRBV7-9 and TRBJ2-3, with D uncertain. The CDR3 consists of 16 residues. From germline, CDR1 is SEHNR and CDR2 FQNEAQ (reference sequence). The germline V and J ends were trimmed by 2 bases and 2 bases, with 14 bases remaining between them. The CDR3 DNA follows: TGTGCCAGCAGCTTATCTGGGCACCTTCACACAGATACGCAGTATTTT. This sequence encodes CASSLSGHLHTDTQYF.

This CDR3 is CASSLQVEKLFF. The CDR3 DNA reads as TGTGCCAGCAGCCTACAGGTTGAAAAACTGTTTTTT. The V gene is TRBV7-9, the J gene TRBJ1-4, with D perhaps TRBD1 (5 bases). This CDR3 spans 12 amino acids. Trimming shortened V by 5 bases and J by 7 bases, and 8 bases separated the two germline ends. Germline CDR1 and CDR2: SEHNR and FQNEAQ (reference sequence).

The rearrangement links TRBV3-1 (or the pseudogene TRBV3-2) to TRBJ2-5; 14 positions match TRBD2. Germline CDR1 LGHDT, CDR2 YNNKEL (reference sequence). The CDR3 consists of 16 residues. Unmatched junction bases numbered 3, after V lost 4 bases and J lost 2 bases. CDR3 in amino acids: CASSRLAGGVQETQYF. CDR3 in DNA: TGTGCCAGCAGCCGACTAGCGGGAGGGGTGCAAGAGACCCAGTACTTC.

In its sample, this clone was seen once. This chain's CDR3 is CASSILPLDEQFF. In DNA, the CDR3 is TGTGCCAGTAGTATCCTACCCTTGGATGAGCAGTTCTTC. The chain combines TRBV19 with TRBJ2-1; D uncertain. The CDR3 has 13 amino acids. V lost 3 bases and J 8 bases, leaving 11 bases between the germline ends. The germline V gene has CDR1 LNHDA and CDR2 SQIVND (reference sequence).

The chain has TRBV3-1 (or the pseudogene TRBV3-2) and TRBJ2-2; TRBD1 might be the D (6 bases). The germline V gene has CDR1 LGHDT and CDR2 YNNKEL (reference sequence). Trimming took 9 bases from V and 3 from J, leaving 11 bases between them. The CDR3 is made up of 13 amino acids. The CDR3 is CASYGGYTGELFF. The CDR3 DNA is TGTGCCAGTTATGGGGGCTACACCGGGGAGCTGTTTTTT.

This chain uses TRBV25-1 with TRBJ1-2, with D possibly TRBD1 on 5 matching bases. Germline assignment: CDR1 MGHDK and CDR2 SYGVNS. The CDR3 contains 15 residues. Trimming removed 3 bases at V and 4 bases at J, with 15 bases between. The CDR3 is CASSDQDGHLYGYTF. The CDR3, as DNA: TGTGCCAGCAGTGACCAAGACGGACACCTCTATGGCTACACCTTC.

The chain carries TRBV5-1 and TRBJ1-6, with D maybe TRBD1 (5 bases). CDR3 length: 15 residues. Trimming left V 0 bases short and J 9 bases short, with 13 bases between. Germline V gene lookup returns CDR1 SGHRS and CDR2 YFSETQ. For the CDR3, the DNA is TGCGCCAGCAGCTTGGGAAGGGGAGGAGGTTCACCCCTCCACTTT. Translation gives CASSLGRGGGSPLHF.

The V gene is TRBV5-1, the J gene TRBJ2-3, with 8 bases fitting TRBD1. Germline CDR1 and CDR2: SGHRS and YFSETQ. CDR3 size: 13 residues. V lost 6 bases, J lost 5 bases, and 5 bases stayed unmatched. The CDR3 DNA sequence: TGCGCCAGCACCTCACAGGGGGGAGATACGCAGTATTTT. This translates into CASTSQGGDTQYF.

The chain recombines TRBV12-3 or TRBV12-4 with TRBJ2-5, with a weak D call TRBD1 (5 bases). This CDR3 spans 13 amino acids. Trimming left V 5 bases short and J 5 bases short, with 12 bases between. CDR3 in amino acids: CASSGAHWETQYF. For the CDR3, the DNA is TGTGCCAGCAGTGGGGCGCACTGGGAGACCCAGTACTTC.